The entry below describes one T cell receptor (beta chain). The data originate from a study of blood T cell repertoires in COVID-19. Study-wide background: Sample material is recorded as cDNA or gDNA derived from T cells, B-cell-depleted T cells, or PBMCs.

V lost 7 bases and J lost 8; bases outside the gene matches: 6. The CDR3 is 13 amino acids. The germline gives CDR1 ENHRY, CDR2 SYGVKD. In the original workflow: Estimates of nucleated cell counts were drawn from the amplification of reference gene primers. TCRdb keeps only in-frame clones here, not all; method: immunoSEQ multiplex PCR. That table supplies the V and J calls and clone size; D and trimming were determined from the DNA. The sample records about 33,000 clones, 88% being singletons. This receptor was identified in a human donor in a cohort sampled during active COVID-19. Sequencing was done on a sample of peripheral blood. The chain has TRBV10-3 and TRBJ1-2, with TRBD1 matching over 11 bases. The CDR3 DNA reads as TGTGCCATCAATGGACAGGGGGCGGGAGGCTACACCTTC. It specifies CAINGQGAGGYTF.